This T cell receptor beta chain was documented in a study of cytomegalovirus exposure and HLA in healthy donors. In nominal health when sampled, donors likely had unrecorded immune exposures nonetheless. 60 Vbeta and 13 Jbeta primers were used in PCR. Profiled with immunoSEQ multiplex PCR; TCRdb holds only in-frame clones, not every one. The sample carries some 120,000 clones, 81% recorded once. Study outcomes and limitations: Some V segments (TRBV6-2 and TRBV6-3 among them) were excluded as indistinguishable. A later analysis linked more than 15,000 TCR beta sequences to HLA alleles at 0.05 false discovery rate.

A note on this clone: Its antigen remains unidentified.

The CDR3 runs 13 residues. CDR1 is SQVTM, CDR2 ANQGSEA, per germline. Trimming left V 3 bases short and J 3 bases short, with 12 bases between. The TCR comes from a woman between 35 and 50 years old in good health and CMV-seronegative. The material sequenced was PBMCs. The chain combines TRBV29-1 with TRBJ2-7; weak D call: TRBD1 (6 bases). CDR3 sequence reads: CSVDRGQNYEQYF. In DNA, the CDR3 is TGCAGCGTTGACCGCGGACAGAACTACGAGCAGTACTTC.